The sequence of this TCR beta chain was determined in a study of cytomegalovirus exposure and HLA in healthy donors. Study outcomes and limitations: Presence/absence analyses treated sequencing depth as roughly uniform across donors. The authors enumerated 164 TCR beta chains as linked to cytomegalovirus.

The CDR3 is 14 amino acids. The germline V gene has CDR1 SNHLY and CDR2 FYNNEI. Trimming at V came to 5 bases and at J to 7 bases, leaving 5 bases not matched to a gene. As concerns this clone: Its antigen is currently unknown.

Primers for the PCR totalled 60 Vbeta and 13 Jbeta. The method was immunoSEQ multiplex PCR; TCRdb's version includes in-frame clones alone and lacks a portion of them. The sample lists about 140,000 clones, around 73% occurring once. Sequencing was performed on PBMCs. This clonotype was sampled from a female donor in good health and CMV-seronegative. The chain uses TRBV2 and TRBJ2-2, with 9 bases matching TRBD1. CDR3 sequence: CASSRGQGRGELFF. DNA for the CDR3: TGTGCCAGCAGTAGGGGACAGGGCCGCGGGGAGCTGTTTTTT.